The 22 T cell receptor beta chains presented below share a single source sample, sequenced in a study of blood T cell repertoires in COVID-19. TCRdb keeps only in-frame clones here, not all; method: immunoSEQ multiplex PCR. The profile shows about half a million clones, approximately 85% of them singletons. Sequencing input: peripheral blood. These receptors originate from a human donor in a cohort sampled during active COVID-19.

The chain carries TRBV2 and TRBJ1-5; 7 nucleotides match TRBD1. CDR3 length equals 14 residues. With V trimmed by 5 bases and J by 3 bases, 4 bases remained unmatched. Germline-derived CDR1 and CDR2 are SNHLY and FYNNEI. The CDR3 sequence: CASSLTGTNQPQHF. The CDR3 DNA is TGTGCCAGCAGTTTGACAGGGACCAATCAGCCCCAGCATTTT.

This clone was detected ten times or more. This chain connects TRBV7-2 to TRBJ1-2; 7 bases match TRBD1. Trimming removed 5 bases from V and 6 bases from J; junction bases left unmatched: 9. CDR1 is SGHTA and CDR2 is FQGNSA in the germline V gene. The CDR3 contains 14 residues. CDR3 DNA sequence: TGTGCCAGCAGCATCCCGACAGGGTTAAATGGCTACACCTTC. Amino acids: CASSIPTGLNGYTF.

The CDR3 sequence: CASSLGGLARDEQFF. The CDR3 DNA reads TGCGCCAGCAGCTTGGGAGGACTAGCTAGAGATGAGCAGTTCTTC. V and J are TRBV5-1 and TRBJ2-1; 8 positions match TRBD2. The V segment lost 0 bases and the J segment 8 bases; nucleotides outside the gene matches: 7. This CDR3 is built from 15 residues. Germline loops: CDR1 SGHRS, CDR2 YFSETQ.

CDR3 sequence (DNA): TGTGCCAGCAGCGTAGGTTTTAGCGGAGATTACGAGCAGTACTTC. This translates into CASSVGFSGDYEQYF. The rearrangement joins TRBV9 to TRBJ2-7; a weak D match, TRBD2 (6 bases). The CDR3 loop spans 15 amino acids. V shed 0 bases and J shed 4 bases, with 14 bases lying between them. The germline CDR1 and CDR2 sequences are SGDLS and YYNGEE.

This chain joins TRBV6-6 and TRBJ2-1; D not certain. This CDR3 spans 17 amino acids. The ends were cut back, 5 bases at V and 2 bases at J, with 19 bases in the middle. Germline V CDR1 and CDR2: MNHNY, SVGAGI (reference sequence). The DNA of the CDR3 is TGTGCCAGCAGTCTCCTGCCCGACTCCCGCCCCTACAATGAGCAGTTCTTC. It translates to CASSLLPDSRPYNEQFF.

The genes are TRBV6-5 and TRBJ1-3, with no clear D. The CDR3 totals 13 residues. Germline CDR1 is MNHEY and CDR2 is SVGAGI. V lost 6 bases, J lost 8 bases, and 14 bases lay in between. The CDR3 sequence: CASRWTERDTIYF. CDR3 DNA: TGTGCCAGCAGATGGACGGAGAGGGACACCATATATTTT.

The V gene is TRBV29-1, the J gene TRBJ1-2, with D tentatively TRBD1 (5 bases). V was clipped by 7 bases and J by 0 bases, with 12 bases between them. The CDR3 covers 13 residues. Looked up from germline, CDR1 is SQVTM and CDR2 is ANQGSEA. Written as DNA, the CDR3 is TGCAGCGCTAATCAGGGTGCTAACTATGGCTACACCTTC. It encodes CSANQGANYGYTF.

This chain links TRBV7-3 with TRBJ1-1; D is perhaps TRBD1 (5 bases). The CDR3 consists of 15 residues. The V gene lost 1 base and the J gene lost 1 base, with 10 bases spanning the gap. CDR1 and CDR2 from the germline V gene are SGHTA and FQGTGA. The CDR3 reads CASSLKGQGNTEAFF. In DNA, the CDR3 is TGTGCCAGCAGCTTAAAGGGGCAGGGGAACACTGAAGCTTTCTTT.

This chain uses TRBV19 with TRBJ2-5, with TRBD2 identical over 11 bases. Looked up from germline, CDR1 is LNHDA and CDR2 is SQIVND (reference sequence). The CDR3 has 15 residues. The trim removed 3 bases at V and 5 bases at J, leaving 5 bases unmatched. In nucleotides, the CDR3 is TGTGCCAGTAGTATGGTAGCGGGAGGGGGGGAGACCCAGTACTTC. Encoded protein: CASSMVAGGGETQYF.

The chain is built from TRBV12-2 and TRBJ1-3; the D segment call TRBD1 is taken from the table without a DNA check. TRBV12-2 is classified as a pseudogene. CDR3 length: 16 residues. The CDR3 sequence is CASRFSVDRRINTIYF. The CDR3 DNA is TGTGCAAGTCGCTTCAGCGTGGACAGGCGGATAAACACCATATATTTT.

The chain recombines TRBV3-1 (or the pseudogene TRBV3-2) with TRBJ2-7; TRBD2 agrees at 8 bases. The V and J ends lost 1 base and 2 bases, in that order; junction bases with no gene match: 7. Germline V gene sequence: CDR1 LGHDT, CDR2 YNNKEL (reference sequence). This CDR3 is 16 amino acids long. The CDR3 loop reads CASSQGLATTPYEQYF. CDR3 nucleotides: TGTGCCAGCAGCCAAGGACTAGCGACAACTCCCTACGAGCAGTACTTC.

The rearrangement uses TRBV5-4 and TRBJ1-2, with D perhaps TRBD1 (5 bases). Per the germline V gene, CDR1 is SGHNT and CDR2 is YYREEE (reference sequence). Deletions cut 0 bases from V and 2 bases from J, with 8 bases between. There are 14 residues in the CDR3. The CDR3 region is CASSLDRLNYGYTF. CDR3 nucleotides: TGTGCCAGCAGCTTGGACAGGCTAAACTATGGCTACACCTTC.

The rearrangement uses TRBV7-3 and TRBJ2-1, with 7 bases matching TRBD2. CDR1 SGHTA and CDR2 FQGTGA come from the germline V gene. This CDR3 is 15 amino acids long. Trimming cost V 4 bases and J 3 bases; bases outside gene matches: 6. The CDR3 nucleotides are TGTGCCAGCAGCTACCGACTAGCTGACTACAATGAGCAGTTCTTC. Its translation is CASSYRLADYNEQFF.

The gene calls are TRBV3-1 (or the pseudogene TRBV3-2) and TRBJ1-5; the D is unclear. The ends were cut back, 0 bases at V and 3 bases at J, with 9 bases in the middle. Germline V gene sequence: CDR1 LGHDT, CDR2 YNNKEL (reference sequence). CDR3 size: 15 residues. The CDR3 protein is CASSQDLSPNQPQHF. CDR3 coding DNA: TGTGCCAGCAGCCAAGATCTGAGCCCCAATCAGCCCCAGCATTTT.

The V call is TRBV18, the J call TRBJ1-6; 12 nucleotides line up with TRBD1. Germline V CDR1 and CDR2: KGHSH, LQKENI. The CDR3 is 17 amino acids. The V segment lost 3 bases and the J segment 8 bases; nucleotides outside the gene matches: 8. As DNA, the CDR3 is TGTGCCAGCTCACCTACCGGGACAGGGGGCGACGATTCACCCCTCCACTTT. Its translation is CASSPTGTGGDDSPLHF.

The V gene is TRBV7-6, the J gene TRBJ2-2; TRBD2 aligns across 9 bases. CDR1 is SGHVS, CDR2 FNYEAQ, per germline. CDR3 length: 16 residues. Trimming took 7 bases from V and 4 from J; bases not matched to a gene: 10. The CDR3 DNA sequence: TGTGCCAGCACCCTGGGTAGCGGGAGATCCACCGGGGAGCTGTTTTTT. It encodes CASTLGSGRSTGELFF. Full variable domain (rest looked up from reference TRBV7-6 and TRBJ2-2): GAGVSQSPRYKVTKRGQDVALRCDPISGHVSLYWYRQALGQGPEFLTYFNYEAQQDKSGLPNDRFSAERPEGSISTLTIQRTEQRDSAMYRCASTLGSGRSTGELFFGEGSRLTVL.

This chain uses TRBV19 with TRBJ1-3, with TRBD1 matching over 9 bases. Germline CDR1 LNHDA, CDR2 SQIVND (reference sequence). The CDR3 is 17 residues long. The J segment lost 3 bases and the V segment lost 6 bases, leaving 12 bases of the junction unmatched. Here the CDR3 reads CASSRSITGGGGNTIYF. DNA of the CDR3: TGTGCCAGTAGCCGATCTATAACAGGGGGCGGTGGAAACACCATATATTTT.

The V call is TRBV18, the J call TRBJ1-2; D gene uncertain. V dropped 3 bases and J dropped 6 bases, with 11 bases sitting between them. CDR3 length equals 13 residues. CDR1 is KGHSH, CDR2 LQKENI, per germline. CDR3 in DNA: TGTGCCAGCTCACCCACGGTTCAGGATGGCTACACCTTC. Protein product: CASSPTVQDGYTF.

V is TRBV12-5 and J is TRBJ2-5; 12 nucleotides agree with TRBD1. This CDR3 comprises 15 residues. V was pared by 6 bases and J by 5 bases, with 7 bases of the junction left unmatched. Germline values: CDR1 LGHNT, CDR2 FRNRAP. This chain's CDR3 is CASGLGTGGKETQYF. In nucleotides, the CDR3 is TGTGCTAGTGGCCTCGGGACAGGGGGCAAGGAGACCCAGTACTTC.

The rearrangement links TRBV9 to TRBJ2-1, with 7 bases aligning to TRBD1. CDR3 length: 16 residues. Germline V gives CDR1 SGDLS, CDR2 YYNGEE. V lost 3 bases, J lost 2 bases, and 8 bases stayed unmatched. The CDR3: CASSGYGTATYNEQFF. In DNA form, the CDR3 reads TGTGCCAGCAGCGGGTACGGGACAGCCACCTACAATGAGCAGTTCTTC.

The chain links TRBV18 to TRBJ2-3, with 9 bases lining up with TRBD1. CDR3 length equals 16 residues. V gave up 1 base and J gave up 1 base; unmatched junction bases: 3. Germline V gene lookup returns CDR1 KGHSH and CDR2 LQKENI. CDR3: CASSPLQGAGTDTQYF. DNA for the CDR3: TGTGCCAGCTCACCACTACAGGGGGCTGGCACAGATACGCAGTATTTT.

The chain carries TRBV5-1 and TRBJ1-4; tentatively, D is TRBD1 (6 bases). Germline-derived CDR1 and CDR2 are SGHRS and YFSETQ. The CDR3 totals 15 residues. V was trimmed by 4 bases and J by 2 bases, leaving 12 bases between them. For the CDR3, the DNA is TGCGCCAGCAGCCAGATCACAGGGACTAATGAAAAACTGTTTTTT. The encoded protein is CASSQITGTNEKLFF. The variable domain in full, completed from reference TRBV5-1 and TRBJ1-4, reads KAGVTQTPRYLIKTRGQQVTLSCSPISGHRSVSWYQQTPGQGLQFLFEYFSETQRNKGNFPGRFSGRQFSNSRSEMNVSTLELGDSALYLCASSQITGTNEKLFFGSGTQLSVL.